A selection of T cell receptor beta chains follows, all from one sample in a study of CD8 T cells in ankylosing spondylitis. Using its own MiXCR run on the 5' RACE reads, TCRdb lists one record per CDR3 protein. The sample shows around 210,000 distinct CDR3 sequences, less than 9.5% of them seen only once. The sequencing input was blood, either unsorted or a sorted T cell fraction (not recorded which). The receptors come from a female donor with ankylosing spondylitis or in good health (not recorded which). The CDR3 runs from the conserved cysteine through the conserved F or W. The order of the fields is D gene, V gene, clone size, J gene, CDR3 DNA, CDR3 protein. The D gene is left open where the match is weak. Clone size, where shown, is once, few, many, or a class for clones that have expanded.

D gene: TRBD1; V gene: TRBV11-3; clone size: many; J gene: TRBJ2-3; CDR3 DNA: TGTGCCAGCAGCTTGGGGACAGGAATCAGCACAGATACGCAGTATTTT; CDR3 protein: CASSLGTGISTDTQYF
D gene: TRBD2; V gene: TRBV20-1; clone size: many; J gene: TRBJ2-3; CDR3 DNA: TGCAGTGCCGAGCCCCCGGGGGTTAGCGGGAGCACAGATACGCAGTATTTT; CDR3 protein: CSAEPPGVSGSTDTQYF
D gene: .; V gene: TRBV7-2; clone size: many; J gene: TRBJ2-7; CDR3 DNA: TGTGCCAGCAGCTTAGGAATGGGACCCTCCTACGAGCAGTACTTC; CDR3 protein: CASSLGMGPSYEQYF
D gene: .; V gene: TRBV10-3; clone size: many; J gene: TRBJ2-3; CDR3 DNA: TGTGCCATCAGGGGGGTGACAGATACGCAGTATTTT; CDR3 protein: CAIRGVTDTQYF
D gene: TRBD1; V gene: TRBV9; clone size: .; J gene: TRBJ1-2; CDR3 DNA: TGTGCCAGCAGCTCCGAGATAGACAGGGTTTATGGCCACACCTTC; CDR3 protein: CASSSEIDRVYGHTF
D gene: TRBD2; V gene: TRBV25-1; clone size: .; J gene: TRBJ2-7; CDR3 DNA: TGTGCCAGCAGGGCCTCAGGACTAGCGGGAGCCTACGAGCAGTACTTC; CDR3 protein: CASRASGLAGAYEQYF
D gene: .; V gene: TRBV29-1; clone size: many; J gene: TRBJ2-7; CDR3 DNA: TGCAGCGTTGGAGTTTCGAGCTCCTACGAGCAGTACTTC; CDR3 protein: CSVGVSSSYEQYF
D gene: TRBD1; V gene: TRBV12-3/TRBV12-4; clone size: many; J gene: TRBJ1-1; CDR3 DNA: TGTGCCAGCAGTTTGAGACAGGGGCACACTGAAGCTTTCTTT; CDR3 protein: CASSLRQGHTEAFF
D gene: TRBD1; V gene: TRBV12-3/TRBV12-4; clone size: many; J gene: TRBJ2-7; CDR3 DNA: TGTGCCAGCAGTTTAGCTACAGGGGCCCACGAGCAGTACTTC; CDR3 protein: CASSLATGAHEQYF
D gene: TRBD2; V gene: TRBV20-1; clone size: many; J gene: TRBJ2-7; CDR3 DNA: TGCAGTACGGGGGGGACGGAAGGGTACGAGCAGTACTTC; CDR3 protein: CSTGGTEGYEQYF
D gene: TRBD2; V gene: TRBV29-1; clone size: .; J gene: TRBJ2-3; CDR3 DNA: TGCAGCGTTGAAGGACTAGCGGGAGCAGATACGCAGTATTTT; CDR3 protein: CSVEGLAGADTQYF
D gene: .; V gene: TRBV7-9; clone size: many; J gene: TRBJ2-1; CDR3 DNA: TGTGCCAGCAGCTTAGACTCTTCAAATGAGCAGTTCTTC; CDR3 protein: CASSLDSSNEQFF
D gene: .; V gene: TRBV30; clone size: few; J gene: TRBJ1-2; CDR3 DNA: TGTGCCTGGAGTGTATTGGGAGATGCAGGCTACACCTTC; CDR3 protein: CAWSVLGDAGYTF
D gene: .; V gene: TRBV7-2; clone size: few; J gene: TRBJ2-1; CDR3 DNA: TGTGCCAGCAGCGGCGACAATGAGCAGTTCTTC; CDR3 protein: CASSGDNEQFF
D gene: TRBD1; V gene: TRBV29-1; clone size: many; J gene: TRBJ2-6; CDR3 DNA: TGCAGCGGAACAACAGGGGTTGGGGCCAACGTCCTGACTTTC; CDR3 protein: CSGTTGVGANVLTF
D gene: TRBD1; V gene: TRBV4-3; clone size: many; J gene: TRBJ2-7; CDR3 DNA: TGCGCCAGCAGCGAAACAAGGGGGACAGGGCACGAGCAGTACTTC; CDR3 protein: CASSETRGTGHEQYF
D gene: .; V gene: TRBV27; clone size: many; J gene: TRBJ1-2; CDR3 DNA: TGTGCCAGCAGCTTTACAGGGTCGGGCTATGGCTACACCTTC; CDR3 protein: CASSFTGSGYGYTF
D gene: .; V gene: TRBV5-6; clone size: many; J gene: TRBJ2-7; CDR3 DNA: TGTGCCAGCAGCTTGTGGAAGACGGCCTCCTACGAGCAGTACTTC; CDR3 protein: CASSLWKTASYEQYF
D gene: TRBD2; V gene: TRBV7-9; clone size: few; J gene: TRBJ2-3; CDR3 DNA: TGTGCCAGCAGCCCAAAAGCGGGAGGCAGCACAGATACGCAGTATTTT; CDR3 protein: CASSPKAGGSTDTQYF
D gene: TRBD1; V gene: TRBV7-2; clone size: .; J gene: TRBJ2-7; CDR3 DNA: TGTGCCAGCAGGGGGCAGGGGGCCGAGCAGTACTTC; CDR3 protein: CASRGQGAEQYF
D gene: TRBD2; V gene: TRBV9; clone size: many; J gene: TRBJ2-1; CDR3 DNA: TGTGCCAGCAGCGTAGACGGGAGGGCCTACAATGAGCAGTTCTTC; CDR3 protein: CASSVDGRAYNEQFF
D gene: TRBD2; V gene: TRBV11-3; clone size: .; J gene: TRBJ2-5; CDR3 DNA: TGTGCCAGCAGCTTAGATATGACTAGCGGGAGAGAGACCCAGTACTTC; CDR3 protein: CASSLDMTSGRETQYF
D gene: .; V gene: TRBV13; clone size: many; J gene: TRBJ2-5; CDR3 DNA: TGTGCCAGCAGCTTTTTCAGGGGTGATGAGACCCAGTACTTC; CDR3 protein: CASSFFRGDETQYF
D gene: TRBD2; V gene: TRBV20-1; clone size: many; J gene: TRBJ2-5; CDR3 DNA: TGCAGTGCTCTCGGGGCTAGCGGGAGTGAAGAGACCCAGTACTTC; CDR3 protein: CSALGASGSEETQYF
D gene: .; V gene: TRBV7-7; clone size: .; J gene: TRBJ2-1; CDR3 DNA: TGTGCTAGCAGCTTGCAAAGGTACGGTGAGCAGTTCTTC; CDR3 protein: CASSLQRYGEQFF
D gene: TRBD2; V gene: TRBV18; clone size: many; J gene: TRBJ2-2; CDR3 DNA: TGTGCCAGCTCACCGAGCGGGAGGACGAAGACCGGGGAGCTGTTTTTT; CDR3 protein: CASSPSGRTKTGELFF
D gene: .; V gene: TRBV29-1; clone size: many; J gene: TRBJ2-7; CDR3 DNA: TGCAGCGTTGAGCAGGGCGAGACCTACGAGCAGTACTTC; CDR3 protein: CSVEQGETYEQYF
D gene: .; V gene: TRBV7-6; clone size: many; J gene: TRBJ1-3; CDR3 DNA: TGTGCCAGCAGCTTAGACTCTGGAAACACCATATATTTT; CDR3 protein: CASSLDSGNTIYF
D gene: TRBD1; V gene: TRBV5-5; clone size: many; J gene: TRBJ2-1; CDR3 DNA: TGTGCCAGCAGCAAAGGACAGGGTCTGGATGAGCAGTTCTTC; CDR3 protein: CASSKGQGLDEQFF